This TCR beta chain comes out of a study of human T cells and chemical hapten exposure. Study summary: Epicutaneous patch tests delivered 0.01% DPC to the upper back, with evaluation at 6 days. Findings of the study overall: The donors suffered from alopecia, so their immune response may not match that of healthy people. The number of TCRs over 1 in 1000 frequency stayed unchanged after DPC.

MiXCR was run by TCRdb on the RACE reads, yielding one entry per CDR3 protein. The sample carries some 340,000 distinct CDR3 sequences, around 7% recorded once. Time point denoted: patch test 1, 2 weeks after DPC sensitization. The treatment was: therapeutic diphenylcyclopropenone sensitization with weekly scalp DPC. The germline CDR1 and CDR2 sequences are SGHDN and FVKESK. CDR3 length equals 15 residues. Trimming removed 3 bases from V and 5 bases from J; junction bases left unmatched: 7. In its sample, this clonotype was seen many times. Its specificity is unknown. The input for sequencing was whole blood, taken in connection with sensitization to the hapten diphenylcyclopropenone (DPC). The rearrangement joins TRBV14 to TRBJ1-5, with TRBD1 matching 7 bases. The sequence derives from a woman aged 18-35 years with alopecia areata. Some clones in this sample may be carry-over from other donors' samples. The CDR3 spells CASSQEDRRYQPQHF. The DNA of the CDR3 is TGTGCCAGCAGCCAGGAGGACAGGAGATATCAGCCCCAGCATTTT.